The present T cell receptor beta chain was sequenced within a study of CD8 T cells in ankylosing spondylitis. Trimming pared 6 bases from V and 2 bases from J, leaving 11 bases between. The CDR3 has 14 amino acids. TCRdb called the 5' RACE reads again in MiXCR, with one record for every CDR3 protein. Here the sample spans more than 150,000 distinct CDR3 sequences, about 20% being singletons. The V call is TRBV23-1, the J call TRBJ2-1; the D is unclear. TRBV23-1 is treated as an ORF (open reading frame) with a function not yet certain. Input material: blood, either unsorted or a sorted T cell fraction (not recorded which). The sequence derives from a male donor aged 5-29 years with ankylosing spondylitis or in good health (not recorded which). The CDR3 DNA reads as TGCGCCAGCAGACGTAAATCCGCCTACAATGAGCAGTTCTTC. Translation: CASRRKSAYNEQFF.